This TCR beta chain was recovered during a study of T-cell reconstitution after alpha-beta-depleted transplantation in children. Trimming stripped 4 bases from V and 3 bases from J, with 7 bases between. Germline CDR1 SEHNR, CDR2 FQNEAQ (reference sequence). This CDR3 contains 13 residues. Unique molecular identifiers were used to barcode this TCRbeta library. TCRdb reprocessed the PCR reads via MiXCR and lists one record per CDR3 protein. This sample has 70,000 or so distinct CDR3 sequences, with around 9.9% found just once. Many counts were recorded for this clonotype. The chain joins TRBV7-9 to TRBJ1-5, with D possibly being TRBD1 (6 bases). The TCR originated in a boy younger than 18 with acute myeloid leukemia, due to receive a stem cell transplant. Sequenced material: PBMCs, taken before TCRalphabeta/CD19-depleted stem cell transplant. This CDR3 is CASSWTDNQPQHF. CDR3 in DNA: TGTGCCAGCAGCTGGACAGACAATCAGCCCCAGCATTTT.